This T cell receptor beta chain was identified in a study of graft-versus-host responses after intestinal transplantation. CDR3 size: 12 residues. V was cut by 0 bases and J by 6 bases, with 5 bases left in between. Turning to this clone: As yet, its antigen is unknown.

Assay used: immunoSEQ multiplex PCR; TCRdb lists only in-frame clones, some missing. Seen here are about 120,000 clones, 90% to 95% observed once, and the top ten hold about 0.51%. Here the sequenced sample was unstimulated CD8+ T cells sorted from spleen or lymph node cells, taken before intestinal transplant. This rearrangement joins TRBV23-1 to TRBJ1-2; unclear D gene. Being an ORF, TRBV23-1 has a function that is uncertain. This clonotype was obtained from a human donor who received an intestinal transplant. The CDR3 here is CASSQSDDGYTF. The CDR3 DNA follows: TGCGCCAGCAGTCAATCGGACGATGGCTACACCTTC.